This TCR beta chain was identified in a study of cytotoxic CD8 clonotypes in ibrutinib-treated CLL (dated by TCRdb to the early 2020s). As for the study more broadly: The cohort was composed of 11 relapsed/refractory and around 15 treatment-naive patients; IGHV unmutated status was identified in 17 patients. Responses were partial in 25 or so patients and complete in 2; after median about 5.5 years follow-up, roughly 14 stayed in remission and roughly twelve progressed. Response samples were obtained after a median of 12 months of treatment, with a range of roughly 6 to 40 months. On average, each sample yielded 250,000 to 300,000 productive templates and 94,082 productive rearrangements. Longitudinal samples were obtainable from about 30% of the roughly 90 participants in the trial. Cryopreserved peripheral blood mononuclear cells were obtained prior to treatment, at the time of response, and at either disease progression or sustained remission. Every remission and progressive disease sample was obtained while ibrutinib was still being received by the patients.

On the study overall, not on this receptor specifically: Clonality increased at ibrutinib response, stayed stable in sustained remission, and fell back toward baseline at progression. Sampling times were not matched between patients in sustained remission and patients whose disease was progressing, and lymph node repertoires were not examined. Baseline clonality was found to be higher than that of age-matched healthy donors and was strongly correlated with circulating CD8+ T-cell counts. Public clonotypes were found to be uncommon and were observed to contract or remain stable during treatment; the increase in clonality was shown to reflect expansion of private clonotypes at ibrutinib response.

A MiSeq instrument was used for deep resolution sequencing, which targeted depths ranging from 1 in 1 million up to 1 in 200,000 T cells, with coverage averaging 10x for each clonotype. The immunoSEQ hsTCRB Kit was used to generate the TCR beta libraries. On the study's bioinformatics: The data were analyzed with ImmunoSEQ Analyzer and ImmunoSEQ Data Assistant, and V, D and J gene assignments followed IMGT definitions. Clonality, with values ranging from 0 to 1, was calculated as one minus the normalized Shannon entropy of productive rearrangement frequencies. Only overrepresented clonotypes making up at least 0.05% of each patient's repertoire were included in the public clonotype analysis. Thirteen repertoires from age-matched healthy donors, obtained from immuneACCESS, served as clonality controls. TCRdb provides this immuneACCESS table in a form limited to in-frame rearrangements. Some clones are lacking; in checked studies, under half of them reflect an unresolved V gene, and why the rest are absent is not known. That table gives V, J and clone size, and the DNA gave D and trimming. The sample table shows hundreds of thousands of clones, and 60% to 75% are seen once. The ten largest clones add up to 15% of the sample.

Explained via the paper, the time point label denotes: roughly 2 years on ibrutinib. For TCR beta library preparation, around 2.1 micrograms of genomic DNA were extracted from the cryopreserved PBMCs. Longitudinal blood samples from CLL patients receiving ibrutinib monotherapy were subjected to high-throughput TCR beta sequencing. Patients were enrolled in a phase 2 open-label single-center ibrutinib monotherapy trial. With respect to this clone: It lacks a known antigen. It has no much larger one-base neighbor in the sample; base qualities were not kept.

For CDR1 and CDR2, the germline V gene lists SGHTA and FQGNSA. Counted from cysteine to phenylalanine, this CDR3 has 17 amino acids. Just CDR3 DNA is preserved here, 51 bases in frame from base 1. V is shortened by 2 bases, J by 1 base, and the region joining them spans 18 bases. The material sequenced was PBMCs, taken after 24 months of ibrutinib treatment. Recombination joined TRBV7-2 with TRBJ2-7; the D call could be TRBD1 or TRBD2, with each sharing 6 bases. The origin of this receptor is a human donor with chronic lymphocytic leukemia. Read as DNA, the sequence is TGTGCCAGCAGCTTACCCCGCGGAGGGGGATTTTCCTACGAGCAGTACTTC. Its protein is CASSLPRGGGFSYEQYF.